A single sample is the source of the 10 T cell receptor beta chains below, sequenced in a study of T cells in Graves' hyperthyroidism and ophthalmopathy. The investigators amplified TCR beta CDR3 regions from RNA transcripts. First-round RT-PCR targeting the TCR CDR3 was performed with the HTBI primer set. TCRdb re-derived calls from the multiplex PCR reads in MiXCR, one entry per CDR3 protein. The sample holds around 690,000 distinct CDR3 sequences; 17% are singletons and the top ten take roughly a sixth. The sequenced sample consisted of blood. All receptors derive from a man aged 50 to 59 with Graves' hyperthyroidism.

V usage is TRBV7-9 and J usage is TRBJ2-1; the D is unclear. Germline CDR1 SEHNR, CDR2 FQNEAQ (reference sequence). V lost 3 bases, J lost 8 bases, and 5 bases lay in between. This CDR3 is 11 amino acids long. The CDR3 region has the DNA TGTGCCAGCAGCTTTTATGATGAGCAGTTCTTC. Protein: CASSFYDEQFF.

This clonotype showed up just a few times. V usage is TRBV4-2 and J usage is TRBJ2-3, with 12 bases identical to TRBD2. This CDR3 has 16 amino acids. Germline assignment: CDR1 LGHNA and CDR2 YNFKEQ. The V gene end was trimmed by 2 bases and the J gene end by 6 bases; junction bases not matched to a gene: 6. Here the CDR3 reads CASSQRTSGVMDTQYF. The DNA of the CDR3 is TGTGCCAGCAGCCAACGGACTAGCGGGGTCATGGATACGCAGTATTTT.

This clonotype was seen at least ten times. This sequence joins TRBV7-9 and TRBJ2-3; 10 bases align to TRBD1. This CDR3 is built from 15 residues. Germline CDR1 and CDR2: SEHNR and FQNEAQ (reference sequence). Germline trimming cut 5 bases from V and 2 bases from J; bases unmatched to any gene: 4. Written as DNA, the CDR3 is TGTGCCAGCAGCCCAGGGACAGGGGCCACAGATACGCAGTATTTT. It specifies CASSPGTGATDTQYF.

In its sample, this clonotype was seen many times. The gene calls are TRBV11-1 and TRBJ2-2; D is ambiguous. The CDR3 covers 13 residues. From germline, CDR1 is SGHAT and CDR2 FQDESV (reference sequence). Trimming took 4 bases from V and 5 from J, leaving 8 bases between them. For the CDR3, the DNA is TGTGCCAGCAGCTACGTAGAGACCGGGGAGCTGTTTTTT. This translates into CASSYVETGELFF.

This clonotype showed up many times. The chain uses TRBV6-1 and TRBJ1-3; D is undetermined. Trimming took off 5 bases at V and 2 bases at J, with 19 bases between the two ends. There are 17 residues in the CDR3. The germline gives CDR1 MNHNS, CDR2 SASEGT. CDR3 sequence: CASSYVGSKGPGNTIYF. CDR3 nucleotides: TGTGCCAGCAGTTATGTTGGTTCAAAGGGCCCTGGAAACACCATATATTTT.

This clonotype has ten or more counts. The V and J genes are TRBV28 and TRBJ2-4, with D tentatively TRBD1 or TRBD2 (5 bases each). This CDR3 has 18 amino acids. Germline loops: CDR1 MDHEN, CDR2 SYDVKM. V lost 6 bases to trimming and J lost 0 bases, with 21 bases between them. Here the CDR3 DNA reads TGTGCCAGCAGCCTTGCCGGGACGTCTGACATAGCCAAAAACATTCAGTACTTC. This gives the protein CASSLAGTSDIAKNIQYF.

This clonotype turned up a few times. The rearrangement uses TRBV20-1 and TRBJ2-3; 8 bases fit TRBD2. The CDR3 has 14 amino acids. CDR1 and CDR2 (germline): DFQATT, SNEGSKA (reference sequence). V shed 6 bases and J 2 bases; nucleotides not matched to a gene: 7. The CDR3 is CSAFLAGVTDTQYF. CDR3 sequence (DNA): TGCAGTGCCTTTCTAGCGGGTGTCACAGATACGCAGTATTTT.

V is TRBV7-9 and J is TRBJ2-1; maybe TRBD1 (6 bases). The CDR3 contains 18 residues. With 5 bases removed from V and 0 bases from J, the gap between germline ends came to 20 bases. Germline V gene lookup returns CDR1 SEHNR and CDR2 FQNEAQ (reference sequence). DNA for the CDR3: TGTGCCAGCAGCCAACCGCCCAAAGGACAGAGCTCCTACAATGAGCAGTTCTTC. Translation gives CASSQPPKGQSSYNEQFF.

This clonotype was detected ten times or more. The gene calls are TRBV11-2 and TRBJ2-7; 11 bases align to TRBD2. Trimming removed 4 bases from V and 4 bases from J; junction bases left unmatched: 3. The CDR3 consists of 14 residues. Germline CDR1 SGHAT, CDR2 FQNNGV. The CDR3 spells CASSSIAGGYEQYF. In DNA form, the CDR3 reads TGTGCCAGCAGCTCCATAGCGGGAGGGTACGAGCAGTACTTC.

This clonotype was detected many times. This chain uses TRBV27 with TRBJ2-1, with 7 bases fitting TRBD2. CDR1 and CDR2 from the germline V gene are MNHEY and SMNVEV (reference sequence). The CDR3 is 19 residues long. V trimming: 9 bases; J trimming: 6 bases; junction bases outside the gene matches: 26. DNA of the CDR3: TGTGCCAGTGGCCCCGCCGGGTGGGCGGGAGTTCCTACGGGCAATGAGCAGTTCTTC. Its protein product is CASGPAGWAGVPTGNEQFF.